Detailed here is one TCR beta chain. Germline CDR1 reads DFQATT; CDR2 reads SNEGSKA (reference sequence). The CDR3 covers 14 residues. TCRdb reanalyzed the 5' RACE reads and collapses them to one entry per CDR3 protein, without DNA. The table for this sample gives 200,000 to 250,000 distinct CDR3 sequences. The entry originates in a study of monozygotic twins with inflammatory bowel disease. V gene TRBV20-1 combines with J gene TRBJ1-1; the D gene TCRdb calls, TRBD1, cannot be checked with no DNA. The clonotype originates from a human donor with ulcerative colitis or Crohn's disease, or a healthy co-twin of an affected twin (not recorded which). The material sequenced was blood. The CDR3 sequence: CSARVQGVNTEAFF.